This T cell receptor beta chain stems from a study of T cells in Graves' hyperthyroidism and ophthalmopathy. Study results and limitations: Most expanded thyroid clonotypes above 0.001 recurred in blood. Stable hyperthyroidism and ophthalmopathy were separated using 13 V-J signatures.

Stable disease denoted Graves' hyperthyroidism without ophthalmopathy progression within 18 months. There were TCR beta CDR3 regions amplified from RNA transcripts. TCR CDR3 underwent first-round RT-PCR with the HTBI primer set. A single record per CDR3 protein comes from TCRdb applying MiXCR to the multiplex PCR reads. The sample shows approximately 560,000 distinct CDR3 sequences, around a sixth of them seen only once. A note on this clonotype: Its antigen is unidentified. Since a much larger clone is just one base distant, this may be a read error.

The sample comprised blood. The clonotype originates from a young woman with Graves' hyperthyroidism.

The DNA for the CDR3 is TGTGCCAGCAGTGCCGCTAGCGGGAGCGCCGGGGAGCTGTTTTTT. Protein product: CASSAASGSAGELFF. The chain employs TRBV2 and TRBJ2-2; 10 nucleotides align to TRBD2. Germline values: CDR1 SNHLY, CDR2 FYNNEI. The CDR3 has 15 amino acids. Losses at the gene ends were 4 bases for V and 6 bases for J; bases not matched to a gene: 5.